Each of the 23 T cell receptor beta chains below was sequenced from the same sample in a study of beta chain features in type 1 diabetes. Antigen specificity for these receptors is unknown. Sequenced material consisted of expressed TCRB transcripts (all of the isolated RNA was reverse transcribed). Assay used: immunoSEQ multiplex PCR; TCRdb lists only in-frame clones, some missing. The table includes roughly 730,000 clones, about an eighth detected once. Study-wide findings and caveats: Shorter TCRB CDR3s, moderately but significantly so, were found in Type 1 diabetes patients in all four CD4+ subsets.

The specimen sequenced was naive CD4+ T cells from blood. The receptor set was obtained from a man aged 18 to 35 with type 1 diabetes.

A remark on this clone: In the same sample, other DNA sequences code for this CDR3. CDR3 bases: TGTGCCAGTAGTATAACGGATACGCAGTATTTT. This translates into CASSITDTQYF. This chain joins TRBV19 and TRBJ2-3; D is undetermined. Germline CDR1 reads LNHDA; CDR2 reads SQIVND (reference sequence). Between the trimmed V and J ends, which lost 2 bases and 6 bases, there was a span of 3 bases. This CDR3 comprises 11 residues.

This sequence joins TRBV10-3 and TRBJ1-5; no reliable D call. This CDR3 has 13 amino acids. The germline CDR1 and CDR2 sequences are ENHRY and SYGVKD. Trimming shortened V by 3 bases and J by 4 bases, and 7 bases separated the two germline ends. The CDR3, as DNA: TGTGCCATCAGTGACCTCCAAAATCAGCCCCAGCATTTT. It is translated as CAISDLQNQPQHF.

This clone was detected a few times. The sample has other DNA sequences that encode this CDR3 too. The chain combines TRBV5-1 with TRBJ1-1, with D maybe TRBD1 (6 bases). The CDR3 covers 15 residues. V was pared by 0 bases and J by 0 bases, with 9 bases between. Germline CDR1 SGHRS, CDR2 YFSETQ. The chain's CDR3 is CASSLAAGVNTEAFF. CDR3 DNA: TGCGCCAGCAGCTTGGCTGCAGGGGTGAACACTGAAGCTTTCTTT.

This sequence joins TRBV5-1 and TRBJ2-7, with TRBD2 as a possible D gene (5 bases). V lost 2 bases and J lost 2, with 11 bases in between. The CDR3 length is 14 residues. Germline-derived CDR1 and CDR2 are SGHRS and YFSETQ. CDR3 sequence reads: CASSFGGGPYEQYF. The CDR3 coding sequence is TGCGCCAGCAGCTTCGGTGGAGGCCCCTACGAGCAGTACTTC.

The CDR3 region is CASSVVGTGGYTF. CDR3 nucleotides: TGTGCCAGCAGCGTAGTTGGAACAGGGGGCTACACCTTC. The J gene is TRBJ1-2, the V gene TRBV9, with D perhaps matching TRBD1 (6 bases). The ends were cut back, 0 bases at V and 8 bases at J, with 11 bases in the middle. Germline V lookup: CDR1 SGDLS, CDR2 YYNGEE. This CDR3 has 13 amino acids.

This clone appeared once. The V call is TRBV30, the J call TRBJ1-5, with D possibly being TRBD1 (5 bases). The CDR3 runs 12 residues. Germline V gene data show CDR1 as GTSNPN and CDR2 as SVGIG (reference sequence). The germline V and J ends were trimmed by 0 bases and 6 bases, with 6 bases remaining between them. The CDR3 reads CAWSVGAQPQHF. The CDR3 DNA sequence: TGTGCCTGGAGTGTAGGGGCTCAGCCCCAGCATTTT.

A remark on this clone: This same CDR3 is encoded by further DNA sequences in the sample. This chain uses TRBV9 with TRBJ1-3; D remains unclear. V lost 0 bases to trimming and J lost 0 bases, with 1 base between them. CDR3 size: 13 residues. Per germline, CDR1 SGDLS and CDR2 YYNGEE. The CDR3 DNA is TGTGCCAGCAGCGTAGGCTCTGGAAACACCATATATTTT. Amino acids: CASSVGSGNTIYF.

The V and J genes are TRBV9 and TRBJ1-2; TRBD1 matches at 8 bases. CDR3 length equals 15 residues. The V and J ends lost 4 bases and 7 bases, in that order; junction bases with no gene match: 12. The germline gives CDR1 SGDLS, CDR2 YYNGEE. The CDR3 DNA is TGTGCCAGCAGCCACCCCCGAGGACAGGGCTCTGGCTACACCTTC. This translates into CASSHPRGQGSGYTF.

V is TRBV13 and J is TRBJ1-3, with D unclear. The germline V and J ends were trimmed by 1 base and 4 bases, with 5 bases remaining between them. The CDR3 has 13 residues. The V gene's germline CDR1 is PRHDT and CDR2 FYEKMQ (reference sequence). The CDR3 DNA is TGTGCCAGCAGCTTAGCTGTGGGAAACACCATATATTTT. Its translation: CASSLAVGNTIYF.

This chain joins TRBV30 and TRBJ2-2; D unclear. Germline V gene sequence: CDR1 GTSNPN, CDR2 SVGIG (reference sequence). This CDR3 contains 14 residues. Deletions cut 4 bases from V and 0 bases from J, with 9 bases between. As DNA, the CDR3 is TGTGCCTGGACTAGGATCGCGAACACCGGGGAGCTGTTTTTT. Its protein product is CAWTRIANTGELFF.

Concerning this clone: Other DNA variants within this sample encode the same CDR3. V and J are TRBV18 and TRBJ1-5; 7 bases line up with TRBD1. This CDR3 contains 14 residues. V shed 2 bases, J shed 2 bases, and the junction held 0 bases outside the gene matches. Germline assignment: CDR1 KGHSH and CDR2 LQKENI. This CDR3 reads CASSPDRGNQPQHF. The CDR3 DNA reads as TGTGCCAGCTCACCAGACAGGGGCAATCAGCCCCAGCATTTT.

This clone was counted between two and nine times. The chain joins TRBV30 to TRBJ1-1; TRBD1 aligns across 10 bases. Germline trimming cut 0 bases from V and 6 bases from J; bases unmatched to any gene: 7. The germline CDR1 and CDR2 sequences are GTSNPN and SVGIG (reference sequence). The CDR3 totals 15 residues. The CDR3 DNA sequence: TGTGCCTGGAGTGTACCGGGACAGGGGTCGTCTGAAGCTTTCTTT. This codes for CAWSVPGQGSSEAFF.

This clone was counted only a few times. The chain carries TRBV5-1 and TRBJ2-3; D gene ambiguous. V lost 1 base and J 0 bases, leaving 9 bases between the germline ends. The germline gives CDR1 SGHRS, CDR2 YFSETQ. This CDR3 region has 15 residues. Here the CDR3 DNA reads TGCGCCAGCAGCTTGTCCAGGCCCAGCACAGATACGCAGTATTTT. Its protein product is CASSLSRPSTDTQYF.

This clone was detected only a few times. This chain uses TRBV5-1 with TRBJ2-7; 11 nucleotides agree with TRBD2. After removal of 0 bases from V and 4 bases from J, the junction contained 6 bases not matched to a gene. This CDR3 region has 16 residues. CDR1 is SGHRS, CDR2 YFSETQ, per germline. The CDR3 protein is CASSLASGGPSYEQYF. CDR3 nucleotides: TGCGCCAGCAGCTTGGCTAGCGGGGGGCCATCATACGAGCAGTACTTC.

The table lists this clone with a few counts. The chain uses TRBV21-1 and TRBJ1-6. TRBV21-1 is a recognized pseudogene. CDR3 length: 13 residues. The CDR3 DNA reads TGTGCCAGCAGCAAAGAAGGGCTATCACCCCTCCACTTT. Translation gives CASSKEGLSPLHF.

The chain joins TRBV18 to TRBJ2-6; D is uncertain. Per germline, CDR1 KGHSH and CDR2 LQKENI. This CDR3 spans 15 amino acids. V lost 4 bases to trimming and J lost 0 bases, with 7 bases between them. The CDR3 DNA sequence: TGTGCCAGCTCACGGCAGGACTCTGGGGCCAACGTCCTGACTTTC. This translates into CASSRQDSGANVLTF.

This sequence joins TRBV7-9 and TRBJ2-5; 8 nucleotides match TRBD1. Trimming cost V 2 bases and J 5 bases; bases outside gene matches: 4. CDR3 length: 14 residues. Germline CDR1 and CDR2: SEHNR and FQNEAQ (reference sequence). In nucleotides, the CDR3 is TGTGCCAGCAGCTTAAGGACAGGGAAGGAGACCCAGTACTTC. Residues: CASSLRTGKETQYF.

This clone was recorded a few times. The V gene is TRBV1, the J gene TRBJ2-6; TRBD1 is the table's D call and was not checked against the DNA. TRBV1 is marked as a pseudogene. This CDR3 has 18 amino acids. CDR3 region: CTSSEPGHLVSGANVLTF. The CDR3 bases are TGCACCAGCAGCGAACCGGGACATCTAGTCTCAGGGGCCAACGTCCTGACTTTC.

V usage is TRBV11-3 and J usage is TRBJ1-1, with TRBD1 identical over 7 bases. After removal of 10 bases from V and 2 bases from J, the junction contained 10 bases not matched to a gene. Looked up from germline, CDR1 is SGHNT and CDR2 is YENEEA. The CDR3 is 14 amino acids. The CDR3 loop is CATSEGQSNTEAFF. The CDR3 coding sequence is TGTGCCACCTCGGAGGGACAGTCTAACACTGAAGCTTTCTTT.

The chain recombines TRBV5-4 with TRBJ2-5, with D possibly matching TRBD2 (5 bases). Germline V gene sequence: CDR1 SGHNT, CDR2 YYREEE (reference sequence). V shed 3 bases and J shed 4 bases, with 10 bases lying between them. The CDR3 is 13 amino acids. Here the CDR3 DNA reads TGTGCCAGCAGCTCGAGGGTAGGAGAGACCCAGTACTTC. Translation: CASSSRVGETQYF. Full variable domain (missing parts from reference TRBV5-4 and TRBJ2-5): ETGVTQSPTHLIKTRGQQVTLRCSSQSGHNTVSWYQQALGQGPQFIFQYYREEENGRGNFPPRFSGLQFPNYSSELNVNALELDDSALYLCASSSRVGETQYFGPGTRLLVL.

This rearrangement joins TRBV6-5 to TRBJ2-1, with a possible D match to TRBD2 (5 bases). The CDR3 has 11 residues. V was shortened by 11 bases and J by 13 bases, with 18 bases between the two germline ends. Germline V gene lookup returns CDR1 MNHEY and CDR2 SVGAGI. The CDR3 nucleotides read TGTGCCGTCGGAGACACCGGACTCCAGTTCTTC. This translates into CAVGDTGLQFF.

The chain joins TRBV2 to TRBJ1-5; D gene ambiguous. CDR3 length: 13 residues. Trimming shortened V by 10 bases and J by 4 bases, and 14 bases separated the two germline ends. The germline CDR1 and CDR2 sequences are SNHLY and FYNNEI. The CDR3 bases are TGTGCCACAAAGCGAGAGCAGAATCAGCCCCAGCATTTT. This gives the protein CATKREQNQPQHF.

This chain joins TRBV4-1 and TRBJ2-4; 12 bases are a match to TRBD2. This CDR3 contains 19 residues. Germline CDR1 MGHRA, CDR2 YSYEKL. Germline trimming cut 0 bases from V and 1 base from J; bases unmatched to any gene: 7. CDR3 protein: CASSQDLAGGVKAKNIQYF. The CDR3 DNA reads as TGCGCCAGCAGCCAAGACCTAGCGGGGGGGGTTAAGGCCAAAAACATTCAGTACTTC.